Presented here are 10 T cell receptor beta chains from one specimen sequenced in a study of beta chain features in type 1 diabetes. Expressed TCRB transcripts got sequenced, as all isolated RNA was reverse transcribed. The assay was immunoSEQ multiplex PCR, and TCRdb's table has in-frame clones only and misses some. The repertoire holds hundreds of thousands of clones, with around an eighth as singletons. The sequenced material came from naive CD4+ T cells from blood. Every receptor here comes from a man aged 18 to 29 in good health.

There are a few counts of this clone. Other DNA variants within this sample encode the same CDR3. The chain combines TRBV5-1 with TRBJ2-3, with a tentative D call TRBD2 (6 bases). This CDR3 spans 14 amino acids. V was clipped by 0 bases and J by 3 bases, with 8 bases between them. The germline V gene encodes CDR1 SGHRS and CDR2 YFSETQ. The CDR3 region has the DNA TGCGCCAGCAGCTTGGGGAGGGGAACAGATACGCAGTATTTT. It specifies CASSLGRGTDTQYF.

The chain joins TRBV19 to TRBJ2-1, with 7 positions matching TRBD2. CDR3 length: 17 residues. With 3 bases clipped from V and 4 bases from J, the junction kept 12 bases outside the gene matches. Germline CDR1 reads LNHDA; CDR2 reads SQIVND (reference sequence). The DNA of the CDR3 is TGTGCCAGTAGTATCGGGGGGAGGGGTTCTGGATACAATGAGCAGTTCTTC. It specifies CASSIGGRGSGYNEQFF.

The table lists this clone with a few counts. The V and J genes are TRBV5-1 and TRBJ2-2, with D possibly being TRBD1 (6 bases). Germline values: CDR1 SGHRS, CDR2 YFSETQ. The CDR3 is 14 amino acids. V lost 1 base and J lost 6, with 10 bases in between. In DNA form, the CDR3 reads TGCGCCAGCAGCTTGTTACAGGGCTCCGGGGAGCTGTTTTTT. This codes for CASSLLQGSGELFF.

This clone has more than one count but fewer than ten. The chain is built from TRBV7-2 and TRBJ2-5; TRBD2 agrees at 7 bases. Germline V gives CDR1 SGHTA, CDR2 FQGNSA. The CDR3 runs 15 residues. After removal of 5 bases from V and 2 bases from J, the junction contained 8 bases not matched to a gene. CDR3 coding DNA: TGTGCCAGCAGCCAACTAGCGCGGGGGCAAGAGACCCAGTACTTC. Its translation is CASSQLARGQETQYF.

This clone was seen more than once but under ten times. J is TRBJ2-6 and V is TRBV9; D perhaps matches TRBD1 (6 bases). V lost 2 bases and J lost 0, with 18 bases in between. CDR1 and CDR2 from the germline V gene are SGDLS and YYNGEE. The CDR3 covers 19 residues. CDR3 DNA sequence: TGTGCCAGCAGCGTCACACAGGGTCCGGTTAGCTCTGGGGCCAACGTCCTGACTTTC. This translates into CASSVTQGPVSSGANVLTF.

The chain is built from TRBV7-9 and TRBJ2-7, with 11 nucleotides matching TRBD2. V shed 4 bases and J 3 bases; nucleotides not matched to a gene: 2. The V gene's germline CDR1 is SEHNR and CDR2 FQNEAQ (reference sequence). There are 14 residues in the CDR3. The CDR3 sequence is CASSSTSGDYEQYF. In nucleotides, the CDR3 is TGTGCCAGCAGCTCGACTAGCGGGGACTACGAGCAGTACTTC.

The chain carries TRBV7-9 and TRBJ1-2, with 9 bases aligning to TRBD1. V dropped 4 bases and J dropped 6; count of bases not matched to a gene: 3. The CDR3 spans 13 residues. From germline, CDR1 is SEHNR and CDR2 FQNEAQ (reference sequence). CDR3 region: CASSSTGGDGYTF. The DNA of the CDR3 is TGTGCCAGCAGCTCTACAGGGGGCGATGGCTACACCTTC. Using reference TRBV7-9 and TRBJ1-2 for the parts outside the CDR3, the full variable domain is DTGVSQNPRHKITKRGQNVTFRCDPISEHNRLYWYRQTLGQGPEFLTYFQNEAQLEKSRLLSDRFSAERPKGSFSTLEIQRTEQGDSAMYLCASSSTGGDGYTFGSGTRLTVV.

This chain joins TRBV5-1 and TRBJ2-3; 11 bases align to TRBD2. V trimming: 3 bases; J trimming: 0 bases; junction bases outside the gene matches: 3. CDR3 length: 16 residues. Germline lookup yields CDR1 SGHRS and CDR2 YFSETQ. CDR3 loop: CASSSRTSGSTDTQYF. The CDR3 nucleotides are TGCGCCAGCAGCTCTCGGACTAGCGGGAGCACAGATACGCAGTATTTT. The variable domain in full, completed from reference TRBV5-1 and TRBJ2-3, reads KAGVTQTPRYLIKTRGQQVTLSCSPISGHRSVSWYQQTPGQGLQFLFEYFSETQRNKGNFPGRFSGRQFSNSRSEMNVSTLELGDSALYLCASSSRTSGSTDTQYFGPGTRLTVL.

The chain recombines TRBV4-1 with TRBJ2-2, with 8 bases that match TRBD2. This CDR3 spans 17 amino acids. Germline V CDR1 and CDR2: MGHRA, YSYEKL. The ends lost 3 bases at V and 5 bases at J; junction bases unmatched: 11. The CDR3 coding sequence is TGCGCCAGCAGCCAGTCCTGGGGCGGGAGGAATACCGGGGAGCTGTTTTTT. Protein sequence: CASSQSWGGRNTGELFF.

This chain's CDR3 is CASSEDRGGEKLFF. CDR3 nucleotides: TGTGCCAGCAGCGAGGACAGGGGAGGCGAAAAACTGTTTTTT. This rearrangement joins TRBV7-9 to TRBJ1-4; 9 bases line up with TRBD1. This CDR3 region has 14 residues. Germline CDR1 and CDR2: SEHNR and FQNEAQ (reference sequence). Trimming removed 5 bases from V and 8 bases from J; junction bases left unmatched: 6. Full variable domain (remainder filled in from reference TRBV7-9 and TRBJ1-4): DTGVSQNPRHKITKRGQNVTFRCDPISEHNRLYWYRQTLGQGPEFLTYFQNEAQLEKSRLLSDRFSAERPKGSFSTLEIQRTEQGDSAMYLCASSEDRGGEKLFFGSGTQLSVL.